The 9 T cell receptor beta chains in this list originate from one sample, sequenced in a study of blood T cell repertoires in COVID-19. The table came from immunoSEQ multiplex PCR; TCRdb's copy has only in-frame clones and leaves some out. This table holds 200,000 to 250,000 clones, 80% to 90% found once. Sequencing input: PBMCs or T cells enriched from blood (not recorded which). Receptors were obtained from a man aged 45-60 years who had been exposed to COVID-19.

The rearrangement joins TRBV12-3 or TRBV12-4 to TRBJ1-4; 7 positions match TRBD1. The CDR3 length is 13 residues. J was trimmed by 6 bases and V by 8 bases; bases with no gene match: 6. The CDR3 spells CASSRGLDEKLFF. The CDR3 DNA sequence: TGTGCCAGCTCAAGGGGGCTTGATGAAAAACTGTTTTTT.

The chain has TRBV7-9 and TRBJ1-5; maybe TRBD1 (5 bases). V was pared by 5 bases and J by 4 bases, with 15 bases between. The CDR3 has 15 residues. CDR1 and CDR2 (germline): SEHNR, FQNEAQ (reference sequence). In DNA form, the CDR3 reads TGTGCCAGCAGCCCTAGGGGTGGGGCTAATCAGCCCCAGCATTTT. It translates to CASSPRGGANQPQHF.

The chain recombines TRBV7-2 with TRBJ2-1, with TRBD2 matching 7 bases. The CDR3 has 14 residues. Losses at the gene ends were 3 bases for V and 3 bases for J; bases not matched to a gene: 2. The germline V gene encodes CDR1 SGHTA and CDR2 FQGNSA. The chain's CDR3 is CASSLRGYYNEQFF. The DNA for the CDR3 is TGTGCCAGCAGCTTGCGGGGGTACTACAATGAGCAGTTCTTC.

This sequence joins TRBV29-1 and TRBJ2-5, with 7 bases identical to TRBD1. Germline CDR1 SQVTM, CDR2 ANQGSEA. This CDR3 comprises 12 residues. Trimming took 8 bases from V and 5 from J; bases not matched to a gene: 8. The CDR3 protein is CSTNRGSETQYF. CDR3 DNA sequence: TGCAGCACCAACAGGGGTTCGGAGACCCAGTACTTC.

The gene calls are TRBV27 and TRBJ1-2; TRBD1 agrees at 7 bases. Germline trimming cut 1 base from V and 8 bases from J; bases unmatched to any gene: 13. CDR3 length equals 16 residues. Per the germline V gene, CDR1 is MNHEY and CDR2 is SMNVEV (reference sequence). In nucleotides, the CDR3 is TGTGCCAGCAGTTTATGGTCCCGAGACAGGGTCAGGGGCTACACCTTC. Translation: CASSLWSRDRVRGYTF.

The table lists this clone with a count of one. J is TRBJ2-5 and V is TRBV19; 10 positions match TRBD1. The J segment lost 5 bases and the V segment lost 4 bases, leaving 13 bases of the junction unmatched. CDR1 is LNHDA and CDR2 is SQIVND in the germline V gene (reference sequence). This CDR3 has 17 residues. The CDR3: CASSNLPGQGWGETQYF. Written as DNA, the CDR3 is TGTGCCAGTAGTAATCTCCCGGGACAGGGGTGGGGGGAGACCCAGTACTTC.

The chain links TRBV4-1 to TRBJ1-2, with D possibly matching TRBD1 (5 bases). This CDR3 has 15 amino acids. Germline lookup yields CDR1 MGHRA and CDR2 YSYEKL. V was clipped by 4 bases and J by 2 bases, with 14 bases between them. In nucleotides, the CDR3 is TGCGCCAGCAGCCTTTCGGCAGGGCTAAACTATGGCTACACCTTC. Amino acids: CASSLSAGLNYGYTF.

This clone showed up just once. The chain employs TRBV7-9 and TRBJ2-1; 12 bases agree with TRBD2. V shed 10 bases and J 7 bases; nucleotides not matched to a gene: 8. The CDR3 extends over 14 amino acids. Germline lookup yields CDR1 SEHNR and CDR2 FQNEAQ (reference sequence). CDR3 nucleotide sequence: TGTGCCACTCGGACTAGCGGGAAAGGGAATGAGCAGTTCTTC. Amino acid sequence: CATRTSGKGNEQFF.

The CDR3 is CSASDSGDFNTDTQYF. For the CDR3, the DNA is TGCAGTGCTAGTGATAGCGGGGACTTTAACACAGATACGCAGTATTTT. The chain has TRBV20-1 and TRBJ2-3, with 8 bases fitting TRBD2. This CDR3 has 16 residues. Germline V gene data show CDR1 as DFQATT and CDR2 as SNEGSKA (reference sequence). V trimming: 3 bases; J trimming: 2 bases; junction bases outside the gene matches: 10.